This TCR beta chain was sequenced for a study of CD4 T cells in relation to SARS-CoV-2 and coronaviruses. Whole-study results and caveats: Around two thirds of donors had memory CD4+ clonotypes crossrecognizing SARS-CoV-2 and common cold coronavirus spike.

Naive and memory CD4+ T cell DNA was deep-sequenced without culture. Assay: immunoSEQ multiplex PCR; the TCRdb copy retains only in-frame clones and omits some. Of 65,000 or so clones listed, about 89% are singletons. Unexposed donor CD4+ T cells date from 2011-2018, before the COVID-19 pandemic. For this clone: No antigen is known for it.

This CDR3 is built from 15 residues. The germline V gene has CDR1 SGHVS and CDR2 FQNEAQ. The ends were cut back, 4 bases at V and 8 bases at J, with 15 bases in the middle. Sequencing used memory CD4+ T cells from PBMCs. This chain uses TRBV7-8 with TRBJ1-6, with D tentatively TRBD1 (5 bases). This sequence originates from a human donor in good health. CDR3 coding DNA: TGTGCCAGCAGCTCGACTCGGGGGATTGATTCACCCCTCCACTTT. Its translation is CASSSTRGIDSPLHF.